The clone carrying this T cell receptor (beta chain) was detected only once. Its target is not known. CDR1 MNHEY and CDR2 SVGAGI come from the germline V gene. V lost 6 bases to trimming and J lost 5 bases, with 20 bases between them. This CDR3 has 16 amino acids. TCRdb ran MiXCR on the reads and lists one entry per CDR3 protein. Of about 310,000 distinct CDR3 sequences listed, 20% to 25% are singletons. This entry comes from a study of T cell repertoires in cytomegalovirus infection. On the study more broadly: In the study, CMV epitopes included recently identified HLA-C-restricted and well-studied HLA-B-restricted ones. Both a matching HLA type and CMV infection were indicated by public TCR beta signatures.

This rearrangement joins TRBV6-5 to TRBJ2-1; D is possibly TRBD2 (7 bases). The TCR comes from a human donor in good health (CMV status not recorded). Some clones in this sample may be carry-over from other donors' samples. The sample in question was cultured PBMCs, obtained from culture after CMV antigen stimulation. The CDR3 sequence is CASRPGGGSGNNEQFF. CDR3 nucleotides: TGTGCCAGCAGACCCGGGGGCGGGAGTGGAAACAATGAGCAGTTCTTC.